These 7 T cell receptor beta chains came from one sample sequenced in a study. TCRdb re-derived calls from the 5' RACE reads in MiXCR, one entry per CDR3 protein. The sample lists about 10,000 distinct CDR3 sequences; 27% were seen once. The sequenced material came from naive CD4+ T cells sorted from a lymph node. As for subset: naive CD4+ T cells, CD4+CD45RA+CD25-. These receptors were taken from a female donor with breast cancer.

In regard to this clonotype: An end of the junction differs from the germline gene, which may be a read error. This chain links TRBV2 with TRBJ2-1, with TRBD2 identical over 11 bases. Per the germline V gene, CDR1 is SNHLY and CDR2 is FYNNEI. The length of the CDR3 is 15 residues. The CDR3 is CASSRGLAVFNEQIF. CDR3 DNA: TGTGCCAGCAGTAGGGGACTAGCGGTTTTCAATGAGCAGATCTTC.

This clonotype was seen a handful of times. V and J are TRBV12-3 or TRBV12-4 and TRBJ1-1; D call uncertain. The CDR3 is 12 residues long. The V gene lost 6 bases and the J gene lost 1 base, with 6 bases spanning the gap. The DNA for the CDR3 is TGTGCCAGCAGAAAAGAGAACACTGAAGCTTTCTTT. Its protein product is CASRKENTEAFF.

This clonotype is labeled medium-sized. The chain is built from TRBV12-3 or TRBV12-4 and TRBJ1-5; 8 bases are a match to TRBD1. V lost 6 bases, J lost 2 bases, and 9 bases stayed unmatched. This CDR3 comprises 16 residues. CDR3: CASRSQGARGNQPQHF. The CDR3 DNA sequence: TGTGCCAGCAGATCCCAGGGGGCGCGGGGCAATCAGCCCCAGCATTTT.

This clonotype is categorized as medium-sized (0.01 to 0.1%). The chain uses TRBV12-3 or TRBV12-4 and TRBJ1-1; the D gene is possibly TRBD1 (5 bases). V lost 3 bases to trimming and J lost 3 bases, with 11 bases between them. The CDR3 length is 14 residues. CDR3 DNA sequence: TGTGCCAGCAGTTTCTCTTTGGGGGACACTGAAGCTTTCTTT. This codes for CASSFSLGDTEAFF.

In this sample, this clonotype turned up many times. V gene TRBV10-3 combines with J gene TRBJ2-7; 9 bases are shared with TRBD1. This CDR3 has 14 residues. Trimming removed 2 bases from V and 2 bases from J; junction bases left unmatched: 1. Germline loops: CDR1 ENHRY, CDR2 SYGVKD. The CDR3 DNA sequence: TGTGCCATCAGTGAGGGACAGGGGACCTACGAGCAGTACTTC. Its translation is CAISEGQGTYEQYF.

This clonotype came up a few times. This rearrangement joins TRBV5-1 to TRBJ2-7, with D possibly matching TRBD2 (5 bases). Trimming pared 2 bases from V and 3 bases from J, leaving 12 bases between. CDR1 is SGHRS, CDR2 YFSETQ, per germline. This CDR3 comprises 14 residues. The CDR3 is CASSFEERFYEQYF. The CDR3 DNA is TGCGCCAGCAGCTTTGAGGAGCGGTTCTACGAGCAGTACTTC.

This clonotype is medium-sized in the sample. V gene TRBV12-3 or TRBV12-4 combines with J gene TRBJ1-5, with TRBD1 identical over 7 bases. Germline trimming cut 5 bases from V and 2 bases from J; bases unmatched to any gene: 12. The CDR3 consists of 17 residues. CDR3 DNA sequence: TGTGCCAGCAGTCCAGCAGGGGGGGGAGGGGGCAATCAGCCCCAGCATTTT. Its protein product is CASSPAGGGGGNQPQHF.